The sequence of this T cell receptor (beta chain) was determined in a study of patients and donors after allogeneic stem cell transplantation. The CDR3 extends over 15 amino acids. Trimming at V came to 3 bases and at J to 3 bases, leaving 6 bases not matched to a gene. There are many counts of this clonotype. Via MiXCR, TCRdb re-called the RT-PCR reads, giving one row per CDR3 protein. The sample includes about a million distinct CDR3 sequences, more than 15% of them seen just once. Specimen: blood, either unsorted or a sorted T cell fraction (not recorded which). The origin of this receptor is a human donor who was either an allogeneic HSCT recipient or a stem cell or donor lymphocyte infusion donor (not recorded which). It is not recorded whose cells these are; they may come from a transplant donor. J is TRBJ2-7 and V is TRBV12-3 or TRBV12-4, with 9 bases fitting TRBD2. The CDR3 bases are TGTGCCAGCAGTTTGTGGGCGGGAGGGAGCTACGAGCAGTACTTC. Its protein is CASSLWAGGSYEQYF.